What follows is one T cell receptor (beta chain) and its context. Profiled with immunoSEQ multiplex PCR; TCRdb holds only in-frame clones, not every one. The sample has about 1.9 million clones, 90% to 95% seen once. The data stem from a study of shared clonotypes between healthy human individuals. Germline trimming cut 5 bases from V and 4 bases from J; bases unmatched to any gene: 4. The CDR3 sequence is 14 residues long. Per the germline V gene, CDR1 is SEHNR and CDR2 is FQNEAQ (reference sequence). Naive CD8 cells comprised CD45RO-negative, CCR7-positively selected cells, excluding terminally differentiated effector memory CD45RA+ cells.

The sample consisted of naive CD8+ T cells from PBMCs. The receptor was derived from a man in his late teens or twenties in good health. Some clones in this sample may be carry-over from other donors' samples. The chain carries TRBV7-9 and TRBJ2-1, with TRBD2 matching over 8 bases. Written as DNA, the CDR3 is TGTGCCAGCAGCAGAGGCGGGGGGTACAATGAGCAGTTCTTC. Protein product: CASSRGGGYNEQFF.